This paragraph reports one T cell receptor beta chain. The sample comes from a study of blood T cell repertoires in COVID-19. Study at large: The analysed material was cDNA or gDNA that came from T cells, B-cell-depleted T cells, or PBMCs.

Enrolled during active infection, Seattle patients were then followed longitudinally. Generated by immunoSEQ multiplex PCR, the TCRdb table keeps only in-frame clones and is missing some. The table has a few hundred thousand clones, almost 90% seen once. This CDR3 region has 16 residues. From germline, CDR1 is SGHVS and CDR2 FQNEAQ. Trimming cost V 2 bases and J 4 bases, with 15 bases left between them. The sequence was obtained from a woman aged 55 to 70 with COVID-19, enrolled during active disease. Input material: peripheral blood. The rearrangement joins TRBV7-8 to TRBJ2-1, with D maybe TRBD2 (7 bases). The CDR3 reads CASSLKRGAIYNEQFF. The CDR3 coding sequence is TGTGCCAGCAGCTTAAAACGGGGGGCCATATACAATGAGCAGTTCTTC.